The clone carrying this T cell receptor (beta chain) was observed a single time. Its antigen is as yet unknown. The CDR3 consists of 18 residues. Looked up from germline, CDR1 is MNHEY and CDR2 is SMNVEV (reference sequence). J was trimmed by 1 base and V by 0 bases; bases with no gene match: 7. Enrolled patients, whose metastatic non-small-cell lung cancer was chemo-refractory, received focal radiation plus CTLA-4 blockade with ipilimumab. This sample stems from a study of radiotherapy plus CTLA-4 blockade in lung cancer. Study-level findings and limits: Increased serum interferon-beta after radiation also reportedly predicted response strongly.

Some clones are missing from TCRdb's copy, which holds only in-frame ones; the method was immunoSEQ multiplex PCR. The data show tens of thousands of clones, roughly 86% seen once. The sequence came from a human donor with non-small cell lung cancer that progressed on radiotherapy plus ipilimumab. Specimen: peripheral blood, collected from a patient treated with radiotherapy plus ipilimumab. The chain has TRBV27 and TRBJ1-5; 9 bases line up with TRBD1. CDR3 loop: CASSLSGTGPRSNQPQHF. CDR3 nucleotides: TGTGCCAGCAGTTTATCGGGGACAGGGCCTAGAAGCAATCAGCCCCAGCATTTT.